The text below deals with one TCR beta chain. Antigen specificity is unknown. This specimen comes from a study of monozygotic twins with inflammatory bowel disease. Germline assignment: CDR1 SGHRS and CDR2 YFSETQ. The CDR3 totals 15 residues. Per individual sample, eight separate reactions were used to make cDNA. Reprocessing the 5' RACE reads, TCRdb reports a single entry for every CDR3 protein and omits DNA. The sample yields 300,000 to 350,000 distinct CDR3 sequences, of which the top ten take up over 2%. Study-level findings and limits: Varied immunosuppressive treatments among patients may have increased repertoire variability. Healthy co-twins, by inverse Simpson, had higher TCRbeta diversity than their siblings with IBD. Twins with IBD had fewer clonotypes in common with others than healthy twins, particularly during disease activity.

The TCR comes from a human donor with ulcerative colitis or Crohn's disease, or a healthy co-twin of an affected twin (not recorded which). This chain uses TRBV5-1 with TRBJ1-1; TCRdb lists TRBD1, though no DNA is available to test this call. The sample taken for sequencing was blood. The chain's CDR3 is CASSLAGQLNTEAFF. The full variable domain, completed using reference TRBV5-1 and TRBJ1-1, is KAGVTQTPRYLIKTRGQQVTLSCSPISGHRSVSWYQQTPGQGLQFLFEYFSETQRNKGNFPGRFSGRQFSNSRSEMNVSTLELGDSALYLCASSLAGQLNTEAFFGQGTRLTVV.